The present TCR beta chain was sequenced within a study of blood T cell repertoires in COVID-19. Looking at the study overall: Samples came from the United States, Italy and Spain, spanning acute and convalescent COVID-19. Sample material is recorded as cDNA or gDNA derived from T cells, B-cell-depleted T cells, or PBMCs.

Patients from Seattle were sampled longitudinally, starting during active infection. Under the authors' procedure: Estimation of nucleated cell counts relied on the amplification of reference gene primers. Repertoires were generated with immunoSEQ multiplex PCR, while TCRdb's copy carries only in-frame clones and drops some. V and J calls and clone size follow that table, whereas D and trimming were derived from the DNA. The table lists some 200,000 clones, 85% to 95% of them singletons. This CDR3 region has 15 residues. Germline CDR1 and CDR2: SGHRS and YFSETQ. With 4 bases removed from V and 3 bases from J, the gap between germline ends came to 17 bases.

This receptor was obtained from a man aged 25-45 years with COVID-19, enrolled during active disease. V gene TRBV5-1 combines with J gene TRBJ2-7, with a weak D call TRBD2 (7 bases). Sample: peripheral blood. The CDR3 loop reads CASSPGGVSSYEQYF. CDR3 nucleotides: TGCGCCAGCAGCCCGGGGGGCGTCTCGAGCTACGAGCAGTACTTC.